Listed here are 11 T cell receptor beta chains from one sample, sequenced in a study of CD4 T cells in relation to SARS-CoV-2 and coronaviruses. Produced via immunoSEQ multiplex PCR; TCRdb's table is partial and in-frame only. Of approximately 37,000 clones in the sample, approximately 83% were seen once. Sequenced sample: memory CD4+ T cells from PBMCs. The receptors were sampled from an adult with COVID-19.

V gene TRBV6-6 combines with J gene TRBJ2-7; D may match TRBD1 or TRBD2 (5 bases each). Deletions cut 5 bases from V and 4 bases from J, with 30 bases between. CDR1 and CDR2 (germline): MNHNY, SVGAGI (reference sequence). The CDR3 has 19 amino acids. The CDR3 sequence is CASSHLPGRMSPVRYEQYF. The CDR3 DNA reads as TGTGCCAGCAGTCACCTTCCGGGACGCATGTCCCCTGTCCGTTACGAGCAGTACTTC.

This chain joins TRBV4-1 and TRBJ1-3; no clear D gene. The CDR3 totals 15 residues. The germline gives CDR1 MGHRA, CDR2 YSYEKL. Trimming shortened V by 3 bases and J by 0 bases, and 9 bases separated the two germline ends. This CDR3 reads CASSQYTSSGNTIYF. CDR3 nucleotide sequence: TGCGCCAGCAGCCAGTACACCTCCTCTGGAAACACCATATATTTT.

This sequence joins TRBV27 and TRBJ2-2; 8 positions agree with TRBD1. The CDR3 is 17 amino acids. The J segment lost 2 bases and the V segment lost 2 bases, leaving 7 bases of the junction unmatched. From germline, CDR1 is MNHEY and CDR2 SMNVEV (reference sequence). CDR3 coding DNA: TGTGCCAGCAGTTTACGCCCCCAGGGGGCCAACACCGGGGAGCTGTTTTTT. Protein sequence: CASSLRPQGANTGELFF.

The rearrangement joins TRBV3-1 (or the pseudogene TRBV3-2) to TRBJ2-1, with a possible D match to TRBD2 (6 bases). Between the trimmed V and J ends, which lost 4 bases and 9 bases, there was a span of 16 bases. Per germline, CDR1 LGHDT and CDR2 YNNKEL (reference sequence). CDR3 size: 14 residues. The CDR3 DNA reads TGTGCCAGCAGCCCCCCGGGAGCCTTGGGTGAGCAGTTCTTC. Its translation is CASSPPGALGEQFF.

This chain joins TRBV28 and TRBJ1-4, with D tentatively TRBD1 (5 bases). CDR1 is MDHEN and CDR2 is SYDVKM in the germline V gene. This CDR3 is built from 17 residues. V lost 5 bases and J lost 0, with 16 bases in between. DNA for the CDR3: TGTGCCAGCAGTATCCGATATGGGGGTGCAACTAATGAAAAACTGTTTTTT. It specifies CASSIRYGGATNEKLFF.

V usage is TRBV4-1 and J usage is TRBJ2-7, with 7 nucleotides matching TRBD2. Germline CDR1 MGHRA, CDR2 YSYEKL. V was pared by 2 bases and J by 1 base, with 11 bases of the junction left unmatched. This CDR3 is built from 17 residues. The CDR3 coding sequence is TGCGCCAGCAGCCAAATGGGGGTGGGGGAGGGATCCTACGAGCAGTACTTC. Translation gives CASSQMGVGEGSYEQYF.

V and J are TRBV2 and TRBJ1-6; D might be TRBD1 (6 bases). V shed 6 bases and J shed 8 bases, with 14 bases lying between them. The CDR3 has 14 amino acids. Germline V gene data show CDR1 as SNHLY and CDR2 as FYNNEI. Written as DNA, the CDR3 is TGTGCCAGCAGGGAGGACAGAGGATATTCACCCCTCCACTTT. Its protein is CASREDRGYSPLHF.

This clone was counted a few times. The gene calls are TRBV5-1 and TRBJ2-7; 11 nucleotides line up with TRBD2. Germline V lookup: CDR1 SGHRS, CDR2 YFSETQ. The CDR3 is 16 residues long. J gave up 0 bases and V 2 bases, and 4 bases lay outside the gene matches. The CDR3 region has the DNA TGCGCCAGCAGCTTCGGACTAGCGGGTAGCTCCTACGAGCAGTACTTC. Translated: CASSFGLAGSSYEQYF.

The chain has TRBV6-1 and TRBJ1-5; 8 bases agree with TRBD1. The CDR3 is 16 amino acids. V dropped 3 bases and J dropped 7; count of bases not matched to a gene: 11. Germline values: CDR1 MNHNS, CDR2 SASEGT. CDR3 in DNA: TGTGCCAGCAGTGACCATGTCGGACAGGGTGTCCAGCCCCAGCATTTT. It encodes CASSDHVGQGVQPQHF.

The chain is built from TRBV18 and TRBJ2-7, with 7 nucleotides matching TRBD1. This CDR3 contains 14 residues. Losses at the gene ends were 4 bases for V and 4 bases for J; bases not matched to a gene: 7. Germline V gene sequence: CDR1 KGHSH, CDR2 LQKENI. The CDR3 region is CASSQIGQDYEQYF. CDR3 nucleotides: TGTGCCAGCTCACAAATTGGACAGGATTACGAGCAGTACTTC.

V gene TRBV12-3 or TRBV12-4 combines with J gene TRBJ2-1; D is ambiguous. The CDR3 is 12 residues long. V was clipped by 6 bases and J by 5 bases, with 8 bases between them. The CDR3 loop reads CASRRVNNEQFF. The CDR3 DNA sequence: TGTGCCAGCAGACGGGTGAACAATGAGCAGTTCTTC.